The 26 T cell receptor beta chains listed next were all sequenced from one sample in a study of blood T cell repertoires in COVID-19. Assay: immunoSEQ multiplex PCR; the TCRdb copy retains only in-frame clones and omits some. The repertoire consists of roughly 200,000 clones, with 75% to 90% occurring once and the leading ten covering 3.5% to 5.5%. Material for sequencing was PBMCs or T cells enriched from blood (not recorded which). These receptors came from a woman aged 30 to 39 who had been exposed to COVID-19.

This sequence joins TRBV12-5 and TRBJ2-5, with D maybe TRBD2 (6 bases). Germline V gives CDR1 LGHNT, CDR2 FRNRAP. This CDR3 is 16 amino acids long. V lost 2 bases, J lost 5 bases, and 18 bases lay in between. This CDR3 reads CASGLSAGPGGETQYF. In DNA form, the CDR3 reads TGTGCTAGTGGTTTGTCGGCAGGGCCTGGGGGGGAGACCCAGTACTTC.

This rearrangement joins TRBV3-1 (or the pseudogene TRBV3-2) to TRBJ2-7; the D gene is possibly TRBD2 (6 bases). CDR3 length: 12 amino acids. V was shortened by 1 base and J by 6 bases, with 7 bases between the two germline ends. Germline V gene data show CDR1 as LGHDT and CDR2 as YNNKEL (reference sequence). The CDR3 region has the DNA TGTGCCAGCAGCCAAGGGGAGGTCGAGCAGTACTTC. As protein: CASSQGEVEQYF.

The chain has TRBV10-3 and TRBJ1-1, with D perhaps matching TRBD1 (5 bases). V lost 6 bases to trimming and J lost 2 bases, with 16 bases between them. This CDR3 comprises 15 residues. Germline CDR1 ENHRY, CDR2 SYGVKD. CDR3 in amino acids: CAIRKSRQSNTEAFF. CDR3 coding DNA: TGTGCCATCAGGAAAAGCAGACAGTCAAACACTGAAGCTTTCTTT.

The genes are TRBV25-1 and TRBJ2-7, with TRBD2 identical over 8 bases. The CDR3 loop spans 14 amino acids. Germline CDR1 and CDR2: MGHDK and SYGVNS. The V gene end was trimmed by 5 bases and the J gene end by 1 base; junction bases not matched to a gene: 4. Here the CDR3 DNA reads TGTGCCAGCAGTTCGGGGGGGATTTCCTACGAGCAGTACTTC. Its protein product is CASSSGGISYEQYF.

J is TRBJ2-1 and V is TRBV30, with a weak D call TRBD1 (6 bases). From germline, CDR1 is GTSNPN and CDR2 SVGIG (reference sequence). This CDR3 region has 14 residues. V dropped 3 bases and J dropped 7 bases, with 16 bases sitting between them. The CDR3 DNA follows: TGTGCCTGGAGCACGGGACATTTGGGAAATGAGCAGTTCTTC. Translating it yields CAWSTGHLGNEQFF.

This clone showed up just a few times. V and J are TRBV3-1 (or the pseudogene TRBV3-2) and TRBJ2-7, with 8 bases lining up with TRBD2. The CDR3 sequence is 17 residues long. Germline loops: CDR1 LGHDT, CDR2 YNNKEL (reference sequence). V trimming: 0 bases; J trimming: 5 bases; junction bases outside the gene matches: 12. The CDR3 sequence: CASSQEARGTSLDEQYF. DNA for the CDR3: TGTGCCAGCAGCCAAGAAGCCCGCGGGACTAGTCTCGACGAGCAGTACTTC.

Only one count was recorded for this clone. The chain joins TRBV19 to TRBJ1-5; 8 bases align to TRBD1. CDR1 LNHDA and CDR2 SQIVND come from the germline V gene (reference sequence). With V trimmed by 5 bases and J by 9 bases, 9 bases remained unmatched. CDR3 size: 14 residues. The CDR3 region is CASSGTGGLWPQHF. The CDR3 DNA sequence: TGTGCCAGTAGTGGGACAGGAGGCCTTTGGCCCCAGCATTTT.

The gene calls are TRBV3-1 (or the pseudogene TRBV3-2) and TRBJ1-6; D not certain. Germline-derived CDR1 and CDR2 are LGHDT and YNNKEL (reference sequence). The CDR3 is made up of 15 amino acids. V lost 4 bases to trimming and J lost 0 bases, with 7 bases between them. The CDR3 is CASSPGSSYNSPLHF. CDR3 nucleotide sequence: TGTGCCAGCAGCCCTGGGAGCTCCTATAATTCACCCCTCCACTTT.

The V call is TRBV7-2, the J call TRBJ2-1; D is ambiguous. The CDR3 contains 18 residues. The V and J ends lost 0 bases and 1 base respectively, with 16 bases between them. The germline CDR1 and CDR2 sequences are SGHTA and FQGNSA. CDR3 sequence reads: CASSLAPPVAWSYNEQFF. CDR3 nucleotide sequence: TGTGCCAGCAGCTTAGCGCCCCCCGTTGCGTGGTCCTACAATGAGCAGTTCTTC.

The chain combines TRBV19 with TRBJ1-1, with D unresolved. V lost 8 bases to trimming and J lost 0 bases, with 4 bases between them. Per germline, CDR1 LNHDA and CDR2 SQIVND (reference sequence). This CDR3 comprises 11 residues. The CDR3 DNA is TGTGCCAGTCAGGTGAACACTGAAGCTTTCTTT. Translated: CASQVNTEAFF. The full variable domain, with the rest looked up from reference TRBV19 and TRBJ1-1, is DGGITQSPKYLFRKEGQNVTLSCEQNLNHDAMYWYRQDPGQGLRLIYYSQIVNDFQKGDIAEGYSVSREKKESFPLTVTSAQKNPTAFYLCASQVNTEAFFGQGTRLTVV.

In DNA form, the CDR3 reads TGTGCCAGCAGCCGGGACAGGGAGTACGAGCAGTACTTC. This encodes CASSRDREYEQYF. The rearrangement uses TRBV6-5 and TRBJ2-7, with 9 bases fitting TRBD1. With 6 bases clipped from V and 4 bases from J, the junction kept 4 bases outside the gene matches. The germline V gene encodes CDR1 MNHEY and CDR2 SVGAGI. The CDR3 spans 13 residues.

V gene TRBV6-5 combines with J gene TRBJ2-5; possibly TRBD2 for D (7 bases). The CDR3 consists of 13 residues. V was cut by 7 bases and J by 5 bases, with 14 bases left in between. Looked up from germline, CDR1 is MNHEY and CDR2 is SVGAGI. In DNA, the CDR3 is TGTGCCAGCAAAAGGGGGGGCCCGGAGACCCAGTACTTC. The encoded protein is CASKRGGPETQYF.

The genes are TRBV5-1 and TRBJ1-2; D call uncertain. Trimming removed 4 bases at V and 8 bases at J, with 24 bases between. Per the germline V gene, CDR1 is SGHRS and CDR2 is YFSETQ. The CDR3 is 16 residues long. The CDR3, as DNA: TGCGCCAGCAGCGGGAGATGGTTCCCGGGAAGGTACGGCTACACCTTC. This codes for CASSGRWFPGRYGYTF.

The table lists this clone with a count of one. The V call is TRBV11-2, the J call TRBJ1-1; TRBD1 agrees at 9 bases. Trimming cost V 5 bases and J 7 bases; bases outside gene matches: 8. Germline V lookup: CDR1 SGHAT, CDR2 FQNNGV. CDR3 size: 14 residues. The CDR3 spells CASSPGDRADEAFF. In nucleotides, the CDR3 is TGTGCCAGCAGCCCGGGGGACAGGGCGGATGAAGCTTTCTTT.

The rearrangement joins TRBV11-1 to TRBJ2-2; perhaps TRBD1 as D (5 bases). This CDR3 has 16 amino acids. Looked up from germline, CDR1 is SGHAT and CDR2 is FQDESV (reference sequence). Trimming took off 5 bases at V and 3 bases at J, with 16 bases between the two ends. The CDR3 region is CASSPGWPTHTGELFF. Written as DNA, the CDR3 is TGTGCCAGCAGCCCAGGGTGGCCTACTCACACCGGGGAGCTGTTTTTT.

The CDR3 DNA reads as TGCGCCAGCAGCCCACAGATCGACTCCTACGAGCAGTACTTC. This sequence encodes CASSPQIDSYEQYF. This chain connects TRBV4-1 to TRBJ2-7; D is unresolved. The germline gives CDR1 MGHRA, CDR2 YSYEKL. The CDR3 has 14 amino acids. The V end lost 4 bases, the J end lost 0 bases, and 10 bases lay between the germline ends.

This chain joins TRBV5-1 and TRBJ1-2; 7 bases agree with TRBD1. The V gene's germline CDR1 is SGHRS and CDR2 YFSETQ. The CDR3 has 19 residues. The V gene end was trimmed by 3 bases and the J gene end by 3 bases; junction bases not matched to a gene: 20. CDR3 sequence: CASSWHQGTDRDGDYGYTF. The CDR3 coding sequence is TGCGCCAGCAGCTGGCATCAAGGGACCGACAGGGACGGAGACTATGGCTACACCTTC.

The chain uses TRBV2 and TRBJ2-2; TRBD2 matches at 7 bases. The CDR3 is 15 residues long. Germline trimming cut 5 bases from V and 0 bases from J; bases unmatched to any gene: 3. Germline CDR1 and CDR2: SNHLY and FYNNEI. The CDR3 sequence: CASSWGGPNTGELFF. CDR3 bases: TGTGCCAGCAGTTGGGGGGGACCGAACACCGGGGAGCTGTTTTTT.

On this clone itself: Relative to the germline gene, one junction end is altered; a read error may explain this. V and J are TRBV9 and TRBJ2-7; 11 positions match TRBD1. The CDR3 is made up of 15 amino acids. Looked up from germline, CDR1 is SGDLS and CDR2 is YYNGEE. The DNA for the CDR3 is TGTGCCCGCAGCGGGGGGACAGGGGGTTTTTACGAGCAGTACTTC. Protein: CARSGGTGGFYEQYF. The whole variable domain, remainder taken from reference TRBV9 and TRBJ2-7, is DSGVTQTPKHLITATGQRVTLRCSPRSGDLSVYWYQQSLDQGLQFLIQYYNGEERAKGNILERFSAQQFPDLHSELNLSSLELGDSALYFCARSGGTGGFYEQYFGPGTRLTVT.

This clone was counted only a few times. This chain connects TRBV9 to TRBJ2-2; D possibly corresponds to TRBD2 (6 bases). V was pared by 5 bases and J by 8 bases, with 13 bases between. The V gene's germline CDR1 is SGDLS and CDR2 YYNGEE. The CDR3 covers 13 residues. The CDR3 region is CASRATSRGELFF. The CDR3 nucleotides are TGTGCCAGCAGAGCTACTAGCAGGGGGGAGCTGTTTTTT.

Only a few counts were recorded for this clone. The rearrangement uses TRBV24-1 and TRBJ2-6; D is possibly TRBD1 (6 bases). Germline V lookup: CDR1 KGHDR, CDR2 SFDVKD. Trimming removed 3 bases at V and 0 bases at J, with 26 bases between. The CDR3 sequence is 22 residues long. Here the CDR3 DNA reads TGTGCCACCAGTGATCCCCACACCGACGACAGGCGGGCAACCTCTGGGGCCAACGTCCTGACTTTC. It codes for CATSDPHTDDRRATSGANVLTF.

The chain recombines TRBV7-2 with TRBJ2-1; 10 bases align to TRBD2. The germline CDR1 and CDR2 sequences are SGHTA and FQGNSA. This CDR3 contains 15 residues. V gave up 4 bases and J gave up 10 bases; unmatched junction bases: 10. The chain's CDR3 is CASSSSGGAYREQFF. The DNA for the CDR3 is TGTGCCAGCAGCTCCAGCGGGGGGGCCTACCGGGAGCAGTTCTTC. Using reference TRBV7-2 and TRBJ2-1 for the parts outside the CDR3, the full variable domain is GAGVSQSPSNKVTEKGKDVELRCDPISGHTALYWYRQSLGQGLEFLIYFQGNSAPDKSGLPSDRFSAERTGGSVSTLTIQRTQQEDSAVYLCASSSSGGAYREQFFGPGTRLTVL.

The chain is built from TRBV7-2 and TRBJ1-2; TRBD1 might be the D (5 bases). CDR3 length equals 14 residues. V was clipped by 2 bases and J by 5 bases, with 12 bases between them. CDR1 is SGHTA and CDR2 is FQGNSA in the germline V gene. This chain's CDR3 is CASSLWGGDYGYTF. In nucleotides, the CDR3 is TGTGCCAGCAGCTTATGGGGGGGAGATTATGGCTACACCTTC.

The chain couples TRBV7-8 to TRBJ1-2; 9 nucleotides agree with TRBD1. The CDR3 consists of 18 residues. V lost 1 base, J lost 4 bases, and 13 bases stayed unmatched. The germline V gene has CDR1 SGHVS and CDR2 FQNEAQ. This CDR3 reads CASSLVPQGASTPYGYTF. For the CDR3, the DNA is TGTGCCAGCAGCTTAGTTCCACAGGGGGCCAGCACTCCCTATGGCTACACCTTC.

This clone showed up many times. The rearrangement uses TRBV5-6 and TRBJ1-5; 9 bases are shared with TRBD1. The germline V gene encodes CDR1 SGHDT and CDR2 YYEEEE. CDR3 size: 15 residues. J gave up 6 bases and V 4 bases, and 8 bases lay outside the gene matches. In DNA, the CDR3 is TGTGCCAGCAGCCGGCTGACAGGGGGAGGTCAGCCCCAGCATTTT. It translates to CASSRLTGGGQPQHF.

The CDR3 nucleotides read TGTGCCAGCAGCTTATTACAGGCAAAATCACCCCTCCACTTT. Translation gives CASSLLQAKSPLHF. This chain uses TRBV7-2 with TRBJ1-6; maybe TRBD1 (5 bases). Germline CDR1 is SGHTA and CDR2 is FQGNSA. This CDR3 region has 14 residues. Trimming removed 2 bases from V and 10 bases from J, with 12 bases in between.